This TCR beta chain emerged from a study of regulatory T cells in long-lasting Graves disease. CDR3 size: 13 residues. Per germline, CDR1 SEHNR and CDR2 FQNEAQ (reference sequence). V was clipped by 5 bases and J by 3 bases, with 10 bases between them. This sample's time point: newly diagnosed GD, antithyroid drugs for less than 3 months. There was RNA extracted from PBMCs, and the TCR library was made from it. Library construction for TCR beta used iRepertoire HTBI primers and Arm-PCR of CDR3 regions. Using its own MiXCR run on the multiplex PCR reads, TCRdb lists one record per CDR3 protein. The repertoire holds about 220,000 distinct CDR3 sequences, approximately 18% seen once, with approximately 12% in the top ten. At least ten counts were recorded for this clonotype. This same sample was also part of a study on T cells in Graves' hyperthyroidism and ophthalmopathy. That study reports: Diagnoses were established using clinical symptoms, serum thyroxine and TRAb, thyroid ultrasound and orbital computed tomography. In the first-round RT-PCR of the TCR CDR3, the HTBI primer set was used.

The sample here was peripheral blood mononuclear cells (PBMCs), taken at new diagnosis, from a patient treated with antithyroid drugs. This receptor was obtained from a woman in her twenties or thirties with Graves disease. This chain joins TRBV7-9 and TRBJ2-5, with a tentative D call TRBD1 (5 bases). The DNA for the CDR3 is TGTGCCAGCAGCGACCCAGGGAAAGAGACCCAGTACTTC. It encodes CASSDPGKETQYF. The variable domain in full, with the rest retrieved from reference TRBV7-9 and TRBJ2-5, is DTGVSQNPRHKITKRGQNVTFRCDPISEHNRLYWYRQTLGQGPEFLTYFQNEAQLEKSRLLSDRFSAERPKGSFSTLEIQRTEQGDSAMYLCASSDPGKETQYFGPGTRLLVL.